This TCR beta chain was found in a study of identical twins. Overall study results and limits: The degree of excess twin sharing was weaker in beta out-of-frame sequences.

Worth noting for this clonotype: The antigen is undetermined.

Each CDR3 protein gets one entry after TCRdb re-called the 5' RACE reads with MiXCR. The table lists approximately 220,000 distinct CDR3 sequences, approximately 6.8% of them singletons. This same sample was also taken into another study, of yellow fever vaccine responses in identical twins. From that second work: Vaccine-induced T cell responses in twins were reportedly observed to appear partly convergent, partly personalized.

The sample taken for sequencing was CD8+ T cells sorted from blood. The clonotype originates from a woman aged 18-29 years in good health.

CDR3 sequence (DNA): TGCAGCGTTGGGGGTGGGTACTCCTACGAGCAGTACTTC. Translated: CSVGGGYSYEQYF. V gene TRBV29-1 combines with J gene TRBJ2-7; no definite D call. Between the trimmed V and J ends, which lost 4 bases and 0 bases, there was a span of 10 bases. Germline V gene lookup returns CDR1 SQVTM and CDR2 ANQGSEA. The length of the CDR3 is 13 residues.